The 10 T cell receptor beta chains in this list originate from one sample, sequenced in a study of T cells after yellow fever vaccination. MiXCR, run by TCRdb on the 5' RACE reads, gives a single entry per CDR3 protein. This sample carries about 320,000 distinct CDR3 sequences, 3.5% to 4.5% of them seen once, and the ten largest clones take 15% to 20%. The specimen was PBMCs, collected 15 days after the yellow fever booster vaccination. Source of these receptors: a young man who received the YFV17D yellow fever vaccine.

This clonotype was observed a few times. The J gene is TRBJ2-3, the V gene TRBV2, with no clear D. CDR1 and CDR2 (germline): SNHLY, FYNNEI. This CDR3 spans 13 amino acids. Trimming pared 4 bases from V and 5 bases from J, leaving 10 bases between. The CDR3 DNA follows: TGTGCCAGCAGTGTTAATGAGGAAGATACGCAGTATTTT. Amino acid sequence: CASSVNEEDTQYF. The full variable domain, in which reference TRBV2 and TRBJ2-3 provide the parts outside the CDR3, is EPEVTQTPSHQVTQMGQEVILRCVPISNHLYFYWYRQILGQKVEFLVSFYNNEISEKSEIFDDQFSVERPDGSNFTLKIRSTKLEDSAMYFCASSVNEEDTQYFGPGTRLTVL.

This clonotype was counted ten times or more. As DNA, the CDR3 is TGTGCCAGCAGCCCCCGGGTGCAAGCAGATACGCAGTATTTT. Encoded protein: CASSPRVQADTQYF. The V gene is TRBV9, the J gene TRBJ2-3; no definite D call. The ends were cut back, 4 bases at V and 4 bases at J, with 13 bases in the middle. The CDR3 runs to 14 residues. In germline, CDR1 is SGDLS, CDR2 YYNGEE.

Many counts were recorded for this clonotype. V gene TRBV6-1 combines with J gene TRBJ2-7; no definite D call. The CDR3 is 13 residues long. V was pared by 5 bases and J by 7 bases, with 15 bases between. In germline, CDR1 is MNHNS, CDR2 SASEGT. CDR3 sequence (DNA): TGTGCCAGCAGTCACCCTCAGTGGTTGGAGCAGTACGTC. Its translation: CASSHPQWLEQYV.

This clonotype has only a few counts. The CDR3 spells CASSLRVENTIYF. The CDR3 region has the DNA TGTGCCAGCAGCTTAAGGGTCGAAAACACCATATATTTT. The genes are TRBV7-9 and TRBJ1-3; D remains ambiguous. Per the germline V gene, CDR1 is SEHNR and CDR2 is FQNEAQ (reference sequence). Trimming shortened V by 2 bases and J by 6 bases, and 8 bases separated the two germline ends. This CDR3 comprises 13 residues.

This clonotype was seen more than once but under ten times. The rearrangement joins TRBV2 to TRBJ2-5; TRBD2 aligns across 9 bases. CDR1 is SNHLY, CDR2 FYNNEI, per germline. The CDR3 spans 13 residues. V gave up 8 bases and J gave up 5 bases; unmatched junction bases: 6. As DNA, the CDR3 is TGTGCCAGCGAGACTAGCGGTACGGAGACCCAGTACTTC. This sequence encodes CASETSGTETQYF.

This clonotype was seen more than once but under ten times. The chain carries TRBV6-5 and TRBJ1-1; 7 bases align to TRBD1. V lost 6 bases to trimming and J lost 4 bases; unmatched junction nucleotides: 8. This CDR3 contains 14 residues. The germline gives CDR1 MNHEY, CDR2 SVGAGI. This CDR3 reads CASRLQGMSTEAFF. In DNA form, the CDR3 reads TGTGCCAGCAGGTTACAGGGGATGAGCACTGAAGCTTTCTTT.

The chain carries TRBV28 and TRBJ1-5; a possible D gene is TRBD1 (5 bases). The germline V gene has CDR1 MDHEN and CDR2 SYDVKM. Trimming shortened V by 9 bases and J by 6 bases, and 12 bases separated the two germline ends. The CDR3 loop spans 12 amino acids. Written as DNA, the CDR3 is TGTGCCAGAGGGGACGGCGTTCAGCCCCAGCATTTT. Residues: CARGDGVQPQHF.

Written as DNA, the CDR3 is TGTGCCAGCAGTTATGCTCTACCCCTATCTCAGAACCCTGGGGAGCTGTTTTTT. Translated: CASSYALPLSQNPGELFF. The chain has TRBV6-6 and TRBJ2-2, with D hard to call. The CDR3 covers 18 residues. Germline V CDR1 and CDR2: MNHNY, SVGAGI (reference sequence). Trimming took 3 bases from V and 8 from J, leaving 25 bases between them.

This clonotype was observed at least ten times. V usage is TRBV6-5 and J usage is TRBJ2-3, with D maybe TRBD2 (6 bases). Per the germline V gene, CDR1 is MNHEY and CDR2 is SVGAGI. The CDR3 length is 15 residues. V was cut by 0 bases and J by 6 bases, with 13 bases left in between. In DNA, the CDR3 is TGTGCCAGCAGTTACTCCTCTGACGCGGGGGATACGCAGTATTTT. Protein product: CASSYSSDAGDTQYF.

The V gene is TRBV6-5, the J gene TRBJ2-2, with D possibly TRBD1 on 6 matching bases. The CDR3 length is 13 residues. V lost 8 bases and J 0 bases, leaving 7 bases between the germline ends. The germline CDR1 and CDR2 sequences are MNHEY and SVGAGI. CDR3 region: CASYRANTGELFF. DNA for the CDR3: TGTGCCAGCTACAGGGCGAACACCGGGGAGCTGTTTTTT.